A single sample gave rise to the 29 T cell receptor beta chains below, sequenced in a study of T-cell memory formation after mild COVID-19. TCRdb passed the 5' RACE reads through MiXCR, listing each CDR3 protein once. Here the sample spans around 300,000 distinct CDR3 sequences, roughly 13% being singletons. The specimen sequenced was PBMCs or a T cell subset sorted from them (not recorded which). The receptor set was obtained from a man younger than 30 who had mild COVID-19 (a few samples of this study predate the infection). Cell type and time point are not known.

Only a few counts were recorded for this clonotype. This sequence joins TRBV5-1 and TRBJ2-6; D remains unclear. V shed 1 base and J shed 0 bases, with 11 bases lying between them. CDR1 and CDR2 (germline): SGHRS, YFSETQ. CDR3 length: 17 residues. The CDR3 region has the DNA TGCGCCAGCAGCTTGATAGGTCCCTTCTCTGGGGCCAACGTCCTGACTTTC. As protein: CASSLIGPFSGANVLTF.

The DNA for the CDR3 is TGCGCCAGCAGCTTGGGTAGCGGGGGCCATTACACAGATACGCAGTATTTT. It is translated as CASSLGSGGHYTDTQYF. The J gene is TRBJ2-3, the V gene TRBV5-1; 9 bases match TRBD2. V shed 0 bases, J shed 2 bases, and the junction held 7 bases outside the gene matches. The germline V gene encodes CDR1 SGHRS and CDR2 YFSETQ. This CDR3 spans 17 amino acids.

The V gene is TRBV5-1, the J gene TRBJ1-3; 7 bases fit TRBD1. Germline V gives CDR1 SGHRS, CDR2 YFSETQ. The CDR3 has 15 residues. V gave up 4 bases and J gave up 2 bases; unmatched junction bases: 6. The CDR3 protein is CASSDQGGAGNTIYF. CDR3 sequence (DNA): TGCGCCAGCAGCGACCAGGGGGGTGCTGGAAACACCATATATTTT.

This clonotype turned up a few times. The gene calls are TRBV4-3 and TRBJ1-4; D is perhaps TRBD1 (5 bases). Germline lookup yields CDR1 LGHNA and CDR2 YSLEER. This CDR3 contains 15 residues. The V and J ends lost 0 bases and 6 bases respectively, with 11 bases between them. CDR3 amino acids: CASSQESRTHEKLFF. The CDR3 region has the DNA TGCGCCAGCAGCCAAGAGTCCAGGACACATGAAAAACTGTTTTTT.

This clonotype turned up a few times. The chain carries TRBV7-9 and TRBJ1-1; possible D gene TRBD1, 5 bases. The CDR3 consists of 14 residues. The germline CDR1 and CDR2 sequences are SEHNR and FQNEAQ (reference sequence). Trimming shortened V by 1 base and J by 4 bases, and 10 bases separated the two germline ends. In DNA form, the CDR3 reads TGTGCCAGCAGCTTAGGCCGCGGGGGCACTGAAGCTTTCTTT. Translated, it gives CASSLGRGGTEAFF.

CDR3 amino acids: CATGVGLAGVSTDTQYF. The CDR3 DNA reads as TGTGCCACCGGGGTGGGGCTAGCGGGGGTTTCCACAGATACGCAGTATTTT. The chain recombines TRBV25-1 with TRBJ2-3, with 10 positions matching TRBD2. Trimming removed 10 bases from V and 2 bases from J; junction bases left unmatched: 15. This CDR3 is built from 17 residues. Germline V gene sequence: CDR1 MGHDK, CDR2 SYGVNS.

The chain links TRBV29-1 to TRBJ2-3, with D possibly called TRBD1 or TRBD2 (6 bases each). V gave up 6 bases and J gave up 0 bases, with 16 bases separating them. This CDR3 comprises 15 residues. Germline V CDR1 and CDR2: SQVTM, ANQGSEA. CDR3 in DNA: TGCAGCGTACAACTTAGGGGGGTGAGCACAGATACGCAGTATTTT. It is translated as CSVQLRGVSTDTQYF.

This clonotype turned up a few times. The gene calls are TRBV7-9 and TRBJ2-1; D perhaps matches TRBD1 (6 bases). Trimming took 6 bases from V and 3 from J, leaving 18 bases between them. CDR1 is SEHNR and CDR2 is FQNEAQ in the germline V gene (reference sequence). The CDR3 is 16 residues long. The chain's CDR3 is CASRRVPGTIYNEQFF. Here the CDR3 DNA reads TGTGCCAGCAGACGAGTCCCCGGGACAATCTACAATGAGCAGTTCTTC. Based on the CDR3 plus reference TRBV7-9 and TRBJ2-1, the full variable domain is DTGVSQNPRHKITKRGQNVTFRCDPISEHNRLYWYRQTLGQGPEFLTYFQNEAQLEKSRLLSDRFSAERPKGSFSTLEIQRTEQGDSAMYLCASRRVPGTIYNEQFFGPGTRLTVL.

This clonotype was picked up a small number of times. The chain recombines TRBV5-1 with TRBJ2-7; D may be TRBD1 or TRBD2 (7 bases each). Germline V gives CDR1 SGHRS, CDR2 YFSETQ. The CDR3 covers 14 residues. V was cut by 3 bases and J by 5 bases, with 15 bases left in between. The CDR3 is CASSWEGQHHEQYF. In nucleotides, the CDR3 is TGCGCCAGCAGCTGGGAGGGACAGCACCACGAGCAGTACTTC.

The chain couples TRBV11-2 to TRBJ2-4; perhaps D is TRBD1 or TRBD2 (5 bases each). Trimming pared 4 bases from V and 0 bases from J, leaving 13 bases between. Germline CDR1 reads SGHAT; CDR2 reads FQNNGV. This CDR3 spans 16 amino acids. DNA for the CDR3: TGTGCCAGCAGCTCCCGGGGCGCAGTAGCCAAAAACATTCAGTACTTC. This encodes CASSSRGAVAKNIQYF.

A few counts support this clonotype. The chain joins TRBV4-1 to TRBJ2-7; 9 positions agree with TRBD2. This CDR3 is built from 14 residues. CDR1 is MGHRA and CDR2 is YSYEKL in the germline V gene. Trimming removed 6 bases from V and 6 bases from J; junction bases left unmatched: 9. The CDR3 sequence: CASRVAGGLFEQYV. The CDR3 DNA follows: TGCGCCAGCAGAGTGGCGGGGGGGCTGTTCGAGCAGTACGTC.

This clonotype has a handful of counts. The rearrangement joins TRBV2 to TRBJ1-5; D ambiguous. V lost 3 bases, J lost 7 bases, and 10 bases lay in between. Per germline, CDR1 SNHLY and CDR2 FYNNEI. The CDR3 loop spans 13 amino acids. The CDR3 region has the DNA TGTGCCAGCAGTGATGATCCTGGCCAGCCCCAGCATTTT. Encoded protein: CASSDDPGQPQHF.

V gene TRBV6-2 or TRBV6-3 combines with J gene TRBJ1-2; D remains unclear. Germline loops: CDR1 MNHEY, CDR2 SVGEGT. This CDR3 contains 16 residues. V was shortened by 0 bases and J by 8 bases, with 19 bases between the two germline ends. CDR3 nucleotide sequence: TGTGCCAGCAGTTACTCCGGGGTGCGGCCGCGCGGGGGCTACACCTTC. It codes for CASSYSGVRPRGGYTF.

The CDR3 sequence: CASSLEGYGSPLHF. The CDR3 DNA reads as TGTGCCAGCAGCTTAGAAGGATACGGATCACCCCTCCACTTT. The chain has TRBV7-2 and TRBJ1-6; D unclear. The V gene lost 1 base and the J gene lost 10 bases, with 11 bases spanning the gap. Germline values: CDR1 SGHTA, CDR2 FQGNSA. CDR3 length: 14 amino acids.

This chain joins TRBV2 and TRBJ1-2; unclear D gene. The V end lost 4 bases, the J end lost 4 bases, and 10 bases lay between the germline ends. The germline V gene encodes CDR1 SNHLY and CDR2 FYNNEI. The CDR3 covers 13 residues. The DNA for the CDR3 is TGTGCCAGCAGTGTGATAGAAAGCTATGGCTACACCTTC. Translated, it gives CASSVIESYGYTF.

J is TRBJ2-1 and V is TRBV29-1; 8 bases agree with TRBD2. CDR1 is SQVTM, CDR2 ANQGSEA, per germline. The CDR3 is 15 amino acids. The trim removed 6 bases at V and 0 bases at J, leaving 7 bases unmatched. In DNA, the CDR3 is TGCAGCGTGGAACTAGCGGCCGGCTCCTACAATGAGCAGTTCTTC. Its protein product is CSVELAAGSYNEQFF.

The chain joins TRBV12-3 or TRBV12-4 to TRBJ1-5, with D tentatively TRBD1 (5 bases). The CDR3 totals 13 residues. The V and J ends lost 10 bases and 7 bases respectively, with 17 bases between them. The CDR3 loop is CAIGGFGGQPQHF. In DNA, the CDR3 is TGTGCCATCGGAGGGTTCGGGGGACAGCCCCAGCATTTT.

This clonotype was found a few times. V and J are TRBV2 and TRBJ2-7, with D possibly matching TRBD1 (6 bases). The CDR3 consists of 13 residues. The ends were cut back, 6 bases at V and 1 base at J, with 10 bases in the middle. The germline CDR1 and CDR2 sequences are SNHLY and FYNNEI. The CDR3 DNA reads as TGTGCCAGCAGGGGGGCAGGGTCCTACGAGCAGTACTTC. It codes for CASRGAGSYEQYF.

This clonotype showed up just a few times. The chain couples TRBV7-8 to TRBJ2-3; TRBD1 might be the D (6 bases). Germline CDR1 reads SGHVS; CDR2 reads FQNEAQ. CDR3 length equals 16 residues. V was shortened by 4 bases and J by 4 bases, with 18 bases between the two germline ends. The CDR3 loop reads CASSSLVGQYADTQYF. The CDR3 coding sequence is TGTGCCAGCAGCTCCTTAGTCGGACAGTATGCAGATACGCAGTATTTT.

This clonotype was seen at least ten times. The chain has TRBV11-3 and TRBJ2-1, with a weak D call TRBD1 (6 bases). CDR3 length equals 12 residues. V lost 5 bases and J 8 bases, leaving 10 bases between the germline ends. CDR1 is SGHNT, CDR2 YENEEA, per germline. For the CDR3, the DNA is TGTGCCAGCAGCCAACAGGGTCATGAGCAGTTCTTC. As protein: CASSQQGHEQFF.

The sample holds many counts of this clonotype. V usage is TRBV2 and J usage is TRBJ2-2; no firm D call. The V and J ends lost 5 bases and 5 bases respectively, with 9 bases between them. The CDR3 sequence is 13 residues long. The germline CDR1 and CDR2 sequences are SNHLY and FYNNEI. CDR3 sequence (DNA): TGTGCCAGCAGTCTTCACAGAACCGGGGAGCTGTTTTTT. This translates into CASSLHRTGELFF.

This clonotype was counted between two and nine times. V usage is TRBV4-1 and J usage is TRBJ1-1; 8 bases are a match to TRBD1. V shed 3 bases and J 1 base; nucleotides not matched to a gene: 4. Germline V gene data show CDR1 as MGHRA and CDR2 as YSYEKL. The length of the CDR3 is 15 residues. Here the CDR3 reads CASSQQGAGNTEAFF. In DNA form, the CDR3 reads TGCGCCAGCAGCCAGCAGGGGGCTGGGAACACTGAAGCTTTCTTT.

This clonotype was counted at least ten times. The chain joins TRBV5-1 to TRBJ2-7; D gene ambiguous. The CDR3 has 13 amino acids. Trimming removed 0 bases at V and 5 bases at J, with 9 bases between. In germline, CDR1 is SGHRS, CDR2 YFSETQ. The CDR3 DNA reads as TGCGCCAGCAGCTTGGCCGCATCCCACGAGCAGTACTTC. Translated: CASSLAASHEQYF. Full variable domain (outside the CDR3, taken from reference TRBV5-1 and TRBJ2-7): KAGVTQTPRYLIKTRGQQVTLSCSPISGHRSVSWYQQTPGQGLQFLFEYFSETQRNKGNFPGRFSGRQFSNSRSEMNVSTLELGDSALYLCASSLAASHEQYFGPGTRLTVT.

Many counts were recorded for this clonotype. The V and J genes are TRBV6-5 and TRBJ2-1; D possibly corresponds to TRBD2 (7 bases). Germline V lookup: CDR1 MNHEY, CDR2 SVGAGI. CDR3 length equals 14 residues. Trimming took 5 bases from V and 10 from J, leaving 18 bases between them. The CDR3 spells CASSGGGLQVEQFF. Here the CDR3 DNA reads TGTGCCAGCAGTGGGGGGGGGCTCCAGGTGGAGCAGTTCTTC.

The chain recombines TRBV5-1 with TRBJ2-1; possibly TRBD1 or TRBD2 for D (5 bases each). This CDR3 is 14 amino acids long. Germline V gives CDR1 SGHRS, CDR2 YFSETQ. Between the trimmed V and J ends, which lost 4 bases and 8 bases, there was a span of 16 bases. In nucleotides, the CDR3 is TGCGCCAGCAGCCGCAGGCAGGGTAGCGATGAGCAGTTCTTC. Its translation: CASSRRQGSDEQFF.

At least ten counts were recorded for this clonotype. This chain joins TRBV9 and TRBJ1-2; TRBD1 aligns across 7 bases. The CDR3 is 13 amino acids. Unmatched junction bases numbered 6, after V lost 3 bases and J lost 7 bases. Germline lookup yields CDR1 SGDLS and CDR2 YYNGEE. For the CDR3, the DNA is TGTGCCAGCAGCGCTACAGGGGAGGTTGGCTACACCTTC. Its translation: CASSATGEVGYTF.

The J gene is TRBJ2-1, the V gene TRBV14, with a tentative D call TRBD2 (7 bases). The CDR3 length is 16 residues. Germline V gene lookup returns CDR1 SGHDN and CDR2 FVKESK. Trimming left V 3 bases short and J 5 bases short, with 17 bases between. CDR3: CASSHPRGGTHNEQFF. In nucleotides, the CDR3 is TGTGCCAGCAGCCATCCAAGGGGGGGCACACACAATGAGCAGTTCTTC. Based on the CDR3 plus reference TRBV14 and TRBJ2-1, the full variable domain is EAGVTQFPSHSVIEKGQTVTLRCDPISGHDNLYWYRRVMGKEIKFLLHFVKESKQDESGMPNNRFLAERTGGTYSTLKVQPAELEDSGVYFCASSHPRGGTHNEQFFGPGTRLTVL.

This clonotype was seen a handful of times. V gene TRBV4-2 combines with J gene TRBJ2-1; 10 nucleotides match TRBD2. V dropped 3 bases and J dropped 7; count of bases not matched to a gene: 9. The CDR3 is made up of 16 amino acids. Germline values: CDR1 LGHNA, CDR2 YNFKEQ. The CDR3 is CASSQDLAGARNEQFF. The CDR3 bases are TGTGCCAGCAGCCAGGATCTAGCGGGGGCCAGGAATGAGCAGTTCTTC.

This clonotype has at least ten counts. The rearrangement links TRBV12-3 or TRBV12-4 to TRBJ2-1; D not resolved. The germline V and J ends were trimmed by 2 bases and 12 bases, with 11 bases remaining between them. The CDR3 runs to 12 residues. The CDR3: CASSLRVLGQFF. The CDR3 DNA reads TGTGCCAGCAGTTTAAGGGTCTTGGGGCAGTTCTTC.